The clone carrying this TCR beta chain was seen a few times. At one end, the junction sequence differs from germline, possibly due to a read error. The V gene's germline CDR1 is SGHTA and CDR2 FQGTGA. The CDR3 runs 15 residues. This record comes from a study of tumor-infiltrating lymphocytes in primary liver carcinoma. In the study overall: Tumor staging was T1-T3 N0M0; sizes spanned 4.2 to 10 cm across.

A primer matching the constant region was used to make TCR beta cDNA from 500 to 650 ng of total RNA. What produced the TCR beta libraries was three nested multiplex PCR rounds using slightly modified ARM-PCR. The first two PCR rounds, around 11 cycles each, used TRBV1-TRBV30 forward primers and a C-beta reverse primer. TCRdb used MiXCR to reprocess the multiplex PCR reads, holding one entry per CDR3 protein. In the table there are some 21,000 distinct CDR3 sequences, about 75% of which are singletons. Starting material for RNA and DNA co-extraction consisted of roughly 18-34 mg of unsorted bulk tissue. Per tumor, sampling covered five separate regions.

This receptor was taken from a woman under 40 with primary liver carcinoma and hepatitis B virus infection. The chain recombines TRBV7-3 with TRBJ2-1; 11 nucleotides line up with TRBD2. Input material: liver tumor tissue from sampling region 1. Sample subset: tumor region T1, superior pole. The CDR3 DNA follows: TGTGCCAGCAGCTTGACTAGCGGGACGAGCAATGAGCGGTTCTTC. Its protein is CASSLTSGTSNERFF.